The clone carrying this TCR beta chain was picked up one time. These data are taken from a study of T cell changes during pregnancy in multiple sclerosis. Assay: immunoSEQ multiplex PCR; the TCRdb copy retains only in-frame clones and omits some. The sample includes about 49,000 clones, around 90% of them seen just once. The CDR3 sequence is 14 residues long. Germline lookup yields CDR1 WNHNN and CDR2 SYGVQD (reference sequence). Germline trimming cut 2 bases from V and 3 bases from J; bases unmatched to any gene: 0. Source: peripheral blood, taken after pregnancy. V gene TRBV10-1 combines with J gene TRBJ2-2; 7 nucleotides align to TRBD2. The sequence was obtained from a female donor in good health, enrolled as a control in a pregnancy study. CDR3 DNA: TGCGCCAGCAGTGAGGGGGGGGACACCGGGGAGCTGTTTTTT. It yields the protein CASSEGGDTGELFF.